These 18 T cell receptor beta chains were all obtained from the same sample, sequenced in a study of PD-L1 blockade in urothelial cancer. Sample time point: pretreatment peripheral blood. The method was immunoSEQ multiplex PCR; TCRdb's version includes in-frame clones alone and lacks a portion of them. Among some 45,000 clones listed, around 81% were seen once. Sequenced material: PBMCs, taken around atezolizumab (anti-PD-L1) treatment. The receptor source for this set is a man in his sixties with urothelial cancer.

The chain recombines TRBV19 with TRBJ1-3; 8 bases are shared with TRBD1. The junction had 5 bases not matched to a gene; V was cut back by 4 bases and J by 0 bases. The germline V gene encodes CDR1 LNHDA and CDR2 SQIVND (reference sequence). This CDR3 is 16 amino acids long. CDR3 amino acids: CASSTGTGSSGNTIYF. The CDR3 DNA is TGTGCCAGTAGTACCGGGACAGGTAGCTCTGGAAACACCATATATTTT.

A few counts support this clone. This chain joins TRBV30 and TRBJ1-1; D ambiguous. CDR3 length equals 14 residues. The germline gives CDR1 GTSNPN, CDR2 SVGIG (reference sequence). The ends were cut back, 0 bases at V and 9 bases at J, with 17 bases in the middle. The CDR3 sequence is CAWSVPRFSLKAFF. CDR3 bases: TGTGCCTGGAGTGTGCCCCGTTTTAGTCTGAAAGCTTTCTTT.

The V call is TRBV27, the J call TRBJ2-2; 10 bases agree with TRBD2. The junction had 8 bases not matched to a gene; V was cut back by 8 bases and J by 5 bases. Germline values: CDR1 MNHEY, CDR2 SMNVEV (reference sequence). There are 15 residues in the CDR3. For the CDR3, the DNA is TGTGCCAGCTCTATCCCAGCGGGGGGGACCGGGGAGCTGTTTTTT. Translating it yields CASSIPAGGTGELFF.

The chain joins TRBV29-1 to TRBJ2-5; 9 bases are shared with TRBD2. The CDR3 spans 13 residues. CDR1 is SQVTM and CDR2 is ANQGSEA in the germline V gene. Germline trimming cut 5 bases from V and 2 bases from J; bases unmatched to any gene: 3. The CDR3 coding sequence is TGCAGCGTTTCTAGCGGGGTTCAAGAGACCCAGTACTTC. Residues: CSVSSGVQETQYF.

The rearrangement uses TRBV6-5 and TRBJ1-5; 7 positions match TRBD1. The V and J ends lost 5 bases and 7 bases, in that order; junction bases with no gene match: 8. The CDR3 totals 14 residues. Germline V CDR1 and CDR2: MNHEY, SVGAGI. CDR3 region: CASSTTGSKQPQHF. The CDR3 nucleotides read TGTGCCAGCAGTACGACAGGGTCGAAACAGCCCCAGCATTTT.

The gene calls are TRBV29-1 and TRBJ1-3; D is undetermined. V was trimmed by 7 bases and J by 4 bases, leaving 14 bases between them. The germline V gene has CDR1 SQVTM and CDR2 ANQGSEA. CDR3 length: 13 residues. This CDR3 reads CSAPRRAGNTIYF. In DNA, the CDR3 is TGCAGCGCCCCCCGGAGGGCCGGAAACACCATATATTTT.

V usage is TRBV4-2 and J usage is TRBJ2-3, with 10 bases identical to TRBD2. J lost 5 bases, V lost 1 base, and 9 bases had no gene match. CDR3 length: 17 residues. CDR1 is LGHNA and CDR2 is YNFKEQ in the germline V gene. The CDR3 region is CASSQGQKRGGQDTQYF. The CDR3 nucleotides read TGTGCCAGCAGCCAAGGGCAAAAGCGGGGGGGCCAAGATACGCAGTATTTT.

The rearrangement links TRBV19 to TRBJ2-1; 10 bases agree with TRBD2. The CDR3 consists of 13 residues. V lost 3 bases, J lost 13 bases, and 6 bases stayed unmatched. In germline, CDR1 is LNHDA, CDR2 SQIVND (reference sequence). DNA for the CDR3: TGTGCCAGTAGTATCCCCGGACTAGCGGCACAGTTCTTC. Translated: CASSIPGLAAQFF. The full variable domain, completed using reference TRBV19 and TRBJ2-1, is DGGITQSPKYLFRKEGQNVTLSCEQNLNHDAMYWYRQDPGQGLRLIYYSQIVNDFQKGDIAEGYSVSREKKESFPLTVTSAQKNPTAFYLCASSIPGLAAQFFGPGTRLTVL.

The CDR3 bases are TGTGCCAGCAGCTTGGTGGCGGGCACCGGGGAGCTGTTTTTT. Its protein is CASSLVAGTGELFF. The chain recombines TRBV5-6 with TRBJ2-2; D might be TRBD2 (5 bases). This CDR3 has 14 amino acids. The germline V gene encodes CDR1 SGHDT and CDR2 YYEEEE. Trimming stripped 0 bases from V and 4 bases from J, with 7 bases between.

The genes are TRBV19 and TRBJ1-1; D gene ambiguous. Germline-derived CDR1 and CDR2 are LNHDA and SQIVND (reference sequence). V gave up 1 base and J gave up 0 bases, with 18 bases separating them. This CDR3 is built from 18 residues. CDR3 bases: TGTGCCAGTAGTATAGTACGCAGAGAGACTTCCATGAACACTGAAGCTTTCTTT. It codes for CASSIVRRETSMNTEAFF.

The chain has TRBV6-1 and TRBJ2-2; TRBD1 matches 7 bases. After removal of 3 bases from V and 4 bases from J, the junction contained 2 bases not matched to a gene. From germline, CDR1 is MNHNS and CDR2 SASEGT. The length of the CDR3 is 14 residues. CDR3 in amino acids: CASSEGQITGELFF. CDR3 bases: TGTGCCAGCAGTGAGGGACAGATCACCGGGGAGCTGTTTTTT.

The V call is TRBV2, the J call TRBJ2-3; possible D gene TRBD2, 5 bases. Germline V gene data show CDR1 as SNHLY and CDR2 as FYNNEI. The ends were cut back, 2 bases at V and 4 bases at J, with 10 bases in the middle. The CDR3 is made up of 14 amino acids. CDR3 amino acids: CASSELRTPDTQYF. The CDR3, as DNA: TGTGCCAGCAGTGAACTGAGGACTCCAGATACGCAGTATTTT.

DNA for the CDR3: TGCAGCGTTGATTCAGGGGTCGGCTACACCTTC. Translating gives CSVDSGVGYTF. The rearrangement joins TRBV29-1 to TRBJ1-2, with D tentatively TRBD1 (6 bases). Trimming removed 3 bases at V and 8 bases at J, with 10 bases between. Germline-derived CDR1 and CDR2 are SQVTM and ANQGSEA. The CDR3 has 11 residues.

The rearrangement joins TRBV28 to TRBJ2-4; 7 bases map to TRBD1. Trimming cost V 6 bases and J 0 bases; bases outside gene matches: 8. The length of the CDR3 is 16 residues. Per germline, CDR1 MDHEN and CDR2 SYDVKM. This CDR3 is CASRDQTGLAKNIQYF. The CDR3 bases are TGTGCCAGCAGGGACCAGACAGGGCTAGCCAAAAACATTCAGTACTTC.

This chain links TRBV7-9 with TRBJ2-7; D gene uncertain. CDR1 SEHNR and CDR2 FQNEAQ come from the germline V gene (reference sequence). The CDR3 sequence is 13 residues long. V was cut by 6 bases and J by 0 bases, with 9 bases left in between. The CDR3 region is CASSPGHSYEQYF. The CDR3 DNA sequence: TGTGCCAGCAGTCCCGGTCACTCCTACGAGCAGTACTTC.

This chain joins TRBV5-6 and TRBJ2-5, with 8 bases aligning to TRBD2. The CDR3 has 16 residues. J was trimmed by 7 bases and V by 2 bases; bases with no gene match: 13. The germline gives CDR1 SGHDT, CDR2 YYEEEE. CDR3 DNA: TGTGCCAGCAGCTTCTTACCGGTAGCGGGATCAGTGACCCAGTACTTC. Amino acids: CASSFLPVAGSVTQYF. The whole variable domain, remainder taken from reference TRBV5-6 and TRBJ2-5, is DAGVTQSPTHLIKTRGQQVTLRCSPKSGHDTVSWYQQALGQGPQFIFQYYEEEERQRGNFPDRFSGHQFPNYSSELNVNALLLGDSALYLCASSFLPVAGSVTQYFGPGTRLLVL.

This clone was observed a handful of times. The chain joins TRBV2 to TRBJ2-7; D perhaps matches TRBD2 (5 bases). Germline V gene data show CDR1 as SNHLY and CDR2 as FYNNEI. There are 14 residues in the CDR3. Trimming cost V 4 bases and J 2 bases, with 12 bases left between them. The CDR3 nucleotides are TGTGCCAGCAGTGCGATCGCTAGCACCTACGAGCAGTACTTC. It translates to CASSAIASTYEQYF.

This chain links TRBV28 with TRBJ2-3; maybe TRBD2 (6 bases). The V gene lost 7 bases and the J gene lost 8 bases, with 7 bases spanning the gap. The length of the CDR3 is 10 residues. Germline CDR1 is MDHEN and CDR2 is SYDVKM. The CDR3 DNA reads TGTGCCAGCAAGGGAGGTACGCAGTATTTT. As protein: CASKGGTQYF.